What follows are 29 T cell receptor beta chains derived from one specimen sequenced in a study of blood T cell repertoires in COVID-19. Profiling relied on immunoSEQ multiplex PCR, and the TCRdb table lists in-frame clones only, not all of them. The sample yields 97,000 or so clones, 87% seen once. Sample: peripheral blood. All receptors derive from a woman in her fifties or sixties with COVID-19, enrolled during active disease.

The rearrangement uses TRBV6-4 and TRBJ2-1, with a possible D match to TRBD2 (5 bases). Germline CDR1 and CDR2: MRHNA and SNTAGT. This CDR3 region has 14 residues. V lost 6 bases and J lost 5, with 14 bases in between. This chain's CDR3 is CASSPINGDNEQFF. CDR3 DNA sequence: TGTGCCAGCAGCCCAATTAACGGGGACAATGAGCAGTTCTTC.

The chain recombines TRBV3-1 (or the pseudogene TRBV3-2) with TRBJ1-5; 9 nucleotides line up with TRBD1. The CDR3 runs to 16 residues. The V segment lost 6 bases and the J segment 4 bases; nucleotides outside the gene matches: 10. CDR1 LGHDT and CDR2 YNNKEL come from the germline V gene (reference sequence). The CDR3 spells CASSLSTGGGNQPQHF. The CDR3 DNA reads as TGTGCCAGCAGTCTAAGCACAGGGGGCGGAAATCAGCCCCAGCATTTT.

The chain has TRBV4-3 and TRBJ1-6; 12 bases fit TRBD1. V was pared by 2 bases and J by 7 bases, with 9 bases of the junction left unmatched. The CDR3 is made up of 18 amino acids. Germline CDR1 is LGHNA and CDR2 is YSLEER. In nucleotides, the CDR3 is TGCGCCAGCAGCCAAACGGAGTGGGACAGGGGGCTAAATTCACCCCTCCACTTT. Its protein is CASSQTEWDRGLNSPLHF.

V gene TRBV4-1 combines with J gene TRBJ1-1; perhaps TRBD1 as D (5 bases). Deletions cut 3 bases from V and 0 bases from J, with 14 bases between. Germline CDR1 MGHRA, CDR2 YSYEKL. The length of the CDR3 is 16 residues. The CDR3 DNA sequence: TGCGCCAGCAGCCAGGGAACAGGAGAATTGAACACTGAAGCTTTCTTT. Its translation: CASSQGTGELNTEAFF.

The chain employs TRBV6-2 or TRBV6-3 and TRBJ2-7; TRBD1 matches 7 bases. J was trimmed by 0 bases and V by 4 bases; bases with no gene match: 9. The length of the CDR3 is 16 residues. CDR1 and CDR2 (germline): MNHEY, SVGEGT. This chain's CDR3 is CASSSLPGTASYEQYF. CDR3 nucleotides: TGTGCCAGCAGTTCCCTCCCCGGGACAGCCTCCTACGAGCAGTACTTC.

V gene TRBV11-2 combines with J gene TRBJ1-6; D is unclear. Germline values: CDR1 SGHAT, CDR2 FQNNGV. There are 15 residues in the CDR3. The V and J ends lost 3 bases and 7 bases respectively, with 13 bases between them. The CDR3 DNA sequence: TGTGCCAGCAGCTTTTCCCCTCAGCGGAATTCACCCCTCCACTTT. It specifies CASSFSPQRNSPLHF. The whole variable domain, remainder taken from reference TRBV11-2 and TRBJ1-6, is EAGVAQSPRYKIIEKRQSVAFWCNPISGHATLYWYQQILGQGPKLLIQFQNNGVVDDSQLPKDRFSAERLKGVDSTLKIQPAKLEDSAVYLCASSFSPQRNSPLHFGNGTRLTVT.

CDR3 DNA: TGCGCCAGCAGCTTTCTGGCGGGGGGCGGGAATGAGCAGTTCTTC. Its translation is CASSFLAGGGNEQFF. This rearrangement joins TRBV5-1 to TRBJ2-1; 8 bases match TRBD2. The CDR3 consists of 15 residues. The V gene's germline CDR1 is SGHRS and CDR2 YFSETQ. Trimming at V came to 2 bases and at J to 7 bases, leaving 8 bases not matched to a gene.

The chain's CDR3 is CASSYNGVSGNTIYF. CDR3 in DNA: TGTGCCAGCAGTTACAATGGAGTTTCTGGAAACACCATATATTTT. The chain combines TRBV6-5 with TRBJ1-3; D is uncertain. Germline loops: CDR1 MNHEY, CDR2 SVGAGI. Trimming took 2 bases from V and 1 from J, leaving 9 bases between them. This CDR3 contains 15 residues.

V gene TRBV6-5 combines with J gene TRBJ2-5; TRBD1 agrees at 8 bases. Germline CDR1 and CDR2: MNHEY and SVGAGI. This CDR3 spans 14 amino acids. V dropped 5 bases and J dropped 1; count of bases not matched to a gene: 3. The CDR3 DNA is TGTGCCAGCAGTCCCACAGGGGGCCAAGAGACCCAGTACTTC. This codes for CASSPTGGQETQYF.

The chain recombines TRBV7-7 with TRBJ2-1, with 13 bases lining up with TRBD2. Germline values: CDR1 SSHAT, CDR2 FNYEAQ (reference sequence). After removal of 4 bases from V and 8 bases from J, the junction contained 5 bases not matched to a gene. The CDR3 contains 15 residues. CDR3 protein: CASSSLAGGVYEQFF. The CDR3 region has the DNA TGTGCCAGCAGCTCACTAGCGGGGGGGGTCTATGAGCAGTTCTTC.

The rearrangement joins TRBV18 to TRBJ2-2, with a weak D call TRBD2 (5 bases). The CDR3 sequence is 15 residues long. The germline V and J ends were trimmed by 6 bases and 2 bases, with 13 bases remaining between them. Per the germline V gene, CDR1 is KGHSH and CDR2 is LQKENI. CDR3 bases: TGTGCCAGCTCCTCCCGGGGAATTAACACCGGGGAGCTGTTTTTT. The encoded protein is CASSSRGINTGELFF.

The chain links TRBV6-2 or TRBV6-3 to TRBJ2-3; 8 bases fit TRBD2. Germline V gene lookup returns CDR1 MNHEY and CDR2 SVGEGT. J gave up 0 bases and V 4 bases, and 9 bases lay outside the gene matches. The CDR3 spans 17 residues. In DNA form, the CDR3 reads TGTGCCAGCAGTTTCCCCCCCAGCGGGAGCAGCACAGATACGCAGTATTTT. This codes for CASSFPPSGSSTDTQYF.

This rearrangement joins TRBV5-1 to TRBJ2-1; the match to TRBD2 covers 9 bases. CDR1 is SGHRS, CDR2 YFSETQ, per germline. CDR3 length equals 16 residues. The trim removed 4 bases at V and 7 bases at J, leaving 12 bases unmatched. CDR3 sequence reads: CASSPQGRGGENEQFF. The CDR3 DNA reads as TGCGCCAGCAGCCCTCAAGGGCGGGGGGGCGAAAATGAGCAGTTCTTC. Combining the CDR3 with reference TRBV5-1 and TRBJ2-1 gives the whole variable domain KAGVTQTPRYLIKTRGQQVTLSCSPISGHRSVSWYQQTPGQGLQFLFEYFSETQRNKGNFPGRFSGRQFSNSRSEMNVSTLELGDSALYLCASSPQGRGGENEQFFGPGTRLTVL.

This chain connects TRBV19 to TRBJ1-2; TRBD1 aligns across 12 bases. Germline trimming cut 7 bases from V and 5 bases from J; bases unmatched to any gene: 11. Per the germline V gene, CDR1 is LNHDA and CDR2 is SQIVND (reference sequence). CDR3 length: 16 residues. The CDR3 is CASNKGTGGKGYGYTF. CDR3 nucleotides: TGTGCCAGTAATAAAGGGACAGGGGGCAAGGGGTATGGCTACACCTTC.

V and J are TRBV11-3 and TRBJ2-3; 10 bases are a match to TRBD1. The J segment lost 2 bases and the V segment lost 4 bases, leaving 3 bases of the junction unmatched. The CDR3 consists of 15 residues. In germline, CDR1 is SGHNT, CDR2 YENEEA. CDR3 region: CASSSGTGDTDTQYF. DNA of the CDR3: TGTGCCAGCAGCTCCGGGACAGGGGACACAGATACGCAGTATTTT.

V gene TRBV14 combines with J gene TRBJ1-3; perhaps TRBD1 as D (5 bases). V lost 3 bases and J lost 0, with 12 bases in between. The CDR3 is made up of 16 amino acids. From germline, CDR1 is SGHDN and CDR2 FVKESK. CDR3 DNA: TGTGCCAGCAGCCAGGTTACAGGTATCTCTGGAAACACCATATATTTT. Protein: CASSQVTGISGNTIYF.

The chain carries TRBV4-1 and TRBJ2-7, with TRBD1 identical over 8 bases. V dropped 7 bases and J dropped 5; count of bases not matched to a gene: 4. This CDR3 region has 12 residues. Germline lookup yields CDR1 MGHRA and CDR2 YSYEKL. For the CDR3, the DNA is TGCGCCAGCACAGGACAGGGTCACGAGCAGTACTTC. This gives the protein CASTGQGHEQYF.

The V call is TRBV7-9, the J call TRBJ2-6; a weak D match, TRBD2 (5 bases). The CDR3 extends over 16 amino acids. CDR1 and CDR2 from the germline V gene are SEHNR and FQNEAQ (reference sequence). Trimming removed 3 bases at V and 0 bases at J, with 9 bases between. In DNA form, the CDR3 reads TGTGCCAGCAGCTTTAGGCGGGTCTCTGGGGCCAACGTCCTGACTTTC. It specifies CASSFRRVSGANVLTF.

The chain uses TRBV6-5 and TRBJ2-4; the match to TRBD1 covers 10 bases. V lost 8 bases to trimming and J lost 6 bases; unmatched junction nucleotides: 4. There are 13 residues in the CDR3. Germline lookup yields CDR1 MNHEY and CDR2 SVGAGI. The CDR3, as DNA: TGTGCCAGCCTCTGGACAGGGGGAAACATTCAGTACTTC. Encoded protein: CASLWTGGNIQYF.

This sequence joins TRBV19 and TRBJ1-5; a possible D gene is TRBD1 (6 bases). V dropped 5 bases and J dropped 0 bases, with 17 bases sitting between them. The germline V gene has CDR1 LNHDA and CDR2 SQIVND (reference sequence). The CDR3 loop spans 17 amino acids. CDR3 in DNA: TGTGCCAGTAGTCAAACCCAACAGGGATATAGCAATCAGCCCCAGCATTTT. Residues: CASSQTQQGYSNQPQHF.

The chain is built from TRBV24-1 and TRBJ1-2; 8 bases agree with TRBD1. Germline trimming cut 4 bases from V and 3 bases from J; bases unmatched to any gene: 3. The CDR3 runs to 14 residues. The germline V gene encodes CDR1 KGHDR and CDR2 SFDVKD. The CDR3 sequence is CATSEGQDDYGYTF. The CDR3 nucleotides are TGTGCCACCAGTGAGGGACAGGATGACTATGGCTACACCTTC.

The V gene is TRBV28, the J gene TRBJ1-2; tentatively, D is TRBD1 (5 bases). V was cut by 5 bases and J by 4 bases, with 20 bases left in between. Germline CDR1 reads MDHEN; CDR2 reads SYDVKM. This CDR3 comprises 16 residues. The CDR3 loop reads CASSPRGVGRGYGYTF. CDR3 DNA: TGTGCCAGCAGTCCCCGGGGGGTCGGGCGTGGCTATGGCTACACCTTC.

This clone was seen once. CDR3 in DNA: TGTGCCAGCAGACGACAGGAAGGGTCTGAAGCTTTCTTT. Protein sequence: CASRRQEGSEAFF. This chain uses TRBV2 with TRBJ1-1; D may be TRBD1 (6 bases). Looked up from germline, CDR1 is SNHLY and CDR2 is FYNNEI. This CDR3 has 13 amino acids. The V gene lost 6 bases and the J gene lost 6 bases, with 14 bases spanning the gap. The full variable domain, completed using reference TRBV2 and TRBJ1-1, is EPEVTQTPSHQVTQMGQEVILRCVPISNHLYFYWYRQILGQKVEFLVSFYNNEISEKSEIFDDQFSVERPDGSNFTLKIRSTKLEDSAMYFCASRRQEGSEAFFGQGTRLTVV.

This chain uses TRBV28 with TRBJ1-5, with 8 nucleotides matching TRBD1. This CDR3 has 15 amino acids. Germline-derived CDR1 and CDR2 are MDHEN and SYDVKM. Unmatched junction bases numbered 6, after V lost 7 bases and J lost 1 base. For the CDR3, the DNA is TGTGCCAGCAACACAGGGGGTTGGAGCAATCAGCCCCAGCATTTT. As protein: CASNTGGWSNQPQHF.

The chain recombines TRBV7-8 with TRBJ1-2; TRBD1 matches 8 bases. Germline loops: CDR1 SGHVS, CDR2 FQNEAQ. The CDR3 is 17 amino acids. With V trimmed by 5 bases and J by 0 bases, 11 bases remained unmatched. CDR3 loop: CASSGRDRKQTNYGYTF. The CDR3 DNA reads as TGTGCCAGCAGCGGCCGGGACAGGAAACAGACTAACTATGGCTACACCTTC.

The chain carries TRBV5-1 and TRBJ2-7; 10 bases fit TRBD2. CDR1 and CDR2 from the germline V gene are SGHRS and YFSETQ. The CDR3 extends over 15 amino acids. Trimming at V came to 2 bases and at J to 3 bases, leaving 5 bases not matched to a gene. In nucleotides, the CDR3 is TGCGCCAGCAGCTTTAGCGGGGGGCCCTACTACGAGCAGTACTTC. Encoded protein: CASSFSGGPYYEQYF. The full variable domain, in which reference TRBV5-1 and TRBJ2-7 provide the parts outside the CDR3, is KAGVTQTPRYLIKTRGQQVTLSCSPISGHRSVSWYQQTPGQGLQFLFEYFSETQRNKGNFPGRFSGRQFSNSRSEMNVSTLELGDSALYLCASSFSGGPYYEQYFGPGTRLTVT.

This clone was recorded a few times. The chain has TRBV7-6 and TRBJ2-1; TRBD1 matches 7 bases. CDR1 is SGHVS and CDR2 is FNYEAQ in the germline V gene. The CDR3 is 18 amino acids. V was clipped by 4 bases and J by 5 bases; unmatched bases: 17. CDR3 DNA sequence: TGTGCCAGCAGCTCATCCTTAGGATACAGGGGACGGAACAATGAGCAGTTCTTC. Translated: CASSSSLGYRGRNNEQFF. Filled out from reference TRBV7-6 and TRBJ2-1, the complete variable domain reads GAGVSQSPRYKVTKRGQDVALRCDPISGHVSLYWYRQALGQGPEFLTYFNYEAQQDKSGLPNDRFSAERPEGSISTLTIQRTEQRDSAMYRCASSSSLGYRGRNNEQFFGPGTRLTVL.

The genes are TRBV10-3 and TRBJ1-2; 7 nucleotides agree with TRBD1. From germline, CDR1 is ENHRY and CDR2 SYGVKD. The CDR3 runs to 12 residues. With V trimmed by 6 bases and J by 5 bases, 3 bases remained unmatched. CDR3: CAISRDSYGYTF. CDR3 DNA: TGTGCCATCAGCAGGGACAGTTATGGCTACACCTTC.

The chain employs TRBV24-1 and TRBJ2-5, with TRBD1 matching over 7 bases. V shed 1 base and J 1 base; nucleotides not matched to a gene: 5. This CDR3 is built from 16 residues. Germline V gives CDR1 KGHDR, CDR2 SFDVKD. The CDR3 sequence is CATSDLARDSQETQYF. For the CDR3, the DNA is TGTGCCACCAGTGATTTAGCGAGGGACAGCCAAGAGACCCAGTACTTC.